This entry is about one T cell receptor beta chain. Its target is not known. Sequenced by immunoSEQ multiplex PCR; TCRdb stores in-frame clones only, minus some. The sample contains approximately 110,000 clones, 70% to 85% of which appear only once. This CDR3 contains 16 residues. V gave up 5 bases and J gave up 4 bases; unmatched junction bases: 12. The germline V gene has CDR1 SGHAT and CDR2 FQNNGV. This sample is part of a study of T cell responses to AZD1222 COVID-19 vaccine. Broader study findings: Clonal diversity may have been underestimated, and the donors were mostly white British, with more females than males.

V usage is TRBV11-2 and J usage is TRBJ2-7; the match to TRBD2 covers 9 bases. The input for sequencing was peripheral blood, taken on day 0 of AZD1222 vaccination. The receptor's source is an adult in good health. The CDR3 sequence: CASSPGVRGGIYEQYF. CDR3 coding DNA: TGTGCCAGCAGCCCCGGGGTGCGGGGGGGTATTTACGAGCAGTACTTC.